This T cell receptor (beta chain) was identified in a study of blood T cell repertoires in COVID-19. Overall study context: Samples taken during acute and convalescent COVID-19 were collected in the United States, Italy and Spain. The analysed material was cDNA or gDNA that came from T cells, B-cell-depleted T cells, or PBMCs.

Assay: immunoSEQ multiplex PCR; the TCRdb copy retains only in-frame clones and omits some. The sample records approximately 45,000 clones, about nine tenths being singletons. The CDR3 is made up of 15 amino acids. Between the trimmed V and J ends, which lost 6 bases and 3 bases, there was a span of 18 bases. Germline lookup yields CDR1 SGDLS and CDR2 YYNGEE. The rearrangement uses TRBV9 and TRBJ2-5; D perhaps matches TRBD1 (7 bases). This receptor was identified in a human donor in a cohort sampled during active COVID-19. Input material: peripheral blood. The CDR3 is CASTPGGTVKETQYF. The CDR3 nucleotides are TGTGCCAGCACCCCAGGGGGGACGGTTAAAGAGACCCAGTACTTC.